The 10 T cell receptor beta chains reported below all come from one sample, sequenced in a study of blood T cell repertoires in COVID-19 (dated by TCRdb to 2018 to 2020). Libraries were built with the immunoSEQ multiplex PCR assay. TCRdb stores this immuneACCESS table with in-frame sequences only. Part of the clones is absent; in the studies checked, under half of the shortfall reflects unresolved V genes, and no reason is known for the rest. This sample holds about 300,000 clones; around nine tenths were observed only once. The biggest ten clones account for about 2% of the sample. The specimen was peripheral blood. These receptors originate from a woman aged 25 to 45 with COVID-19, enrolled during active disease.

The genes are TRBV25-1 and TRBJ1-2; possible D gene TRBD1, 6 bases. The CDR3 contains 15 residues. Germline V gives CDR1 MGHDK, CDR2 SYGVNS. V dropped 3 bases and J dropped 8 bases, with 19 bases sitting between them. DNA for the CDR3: TGTGCCAGCAGTGACCGGGGGGCCAGGGTGAGGGGCTACACCTTC. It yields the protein CASSDRGARVRGYTF.

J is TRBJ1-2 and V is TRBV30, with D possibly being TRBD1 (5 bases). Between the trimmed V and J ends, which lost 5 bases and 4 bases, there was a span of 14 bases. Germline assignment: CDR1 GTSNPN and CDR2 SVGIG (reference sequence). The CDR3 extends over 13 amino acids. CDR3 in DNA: TGTGCCTGGGACCTGGACACAACCTATGGCTACACCTTC. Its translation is CAWDLDTTYGYTF.

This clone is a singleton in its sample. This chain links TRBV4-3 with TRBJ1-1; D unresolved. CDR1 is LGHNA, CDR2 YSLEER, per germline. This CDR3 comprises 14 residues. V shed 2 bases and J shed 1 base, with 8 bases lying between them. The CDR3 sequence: CASSQSRRNTEAFF. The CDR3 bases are TGCGCCAGCAGCCAATCCAGGCGGAACACTGAAGCTTTCTTT.

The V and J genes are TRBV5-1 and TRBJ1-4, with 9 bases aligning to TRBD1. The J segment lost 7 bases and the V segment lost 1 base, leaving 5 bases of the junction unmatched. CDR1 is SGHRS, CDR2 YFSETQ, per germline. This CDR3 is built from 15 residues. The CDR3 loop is CASSLTGGMGEKLFF. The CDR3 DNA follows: TGCGCCAGCAGCTTGACAGGGGGCATGGGTGAAAAACTGTTTTTT.

The CDR3, as DNA: TGTGCCAGCAGAACTGCTAGACTTTGGATATCTGAAGCTTTCTTT. This codes for CASRTARLWISEAFF. The genes are TRBV6-5 and TRBJ1-1, with unresolved D. The germline V and J ends were trimmed by 6 bases and 6 bases, with 20 bases remaining between them. This CDR3 has 15 residues. The germline V gene has CDR1 MNHEY and CDR2 SVGAGI.

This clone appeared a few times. The CDR3 sequence is CASSQSLHGVVHDYTF. The CDR3 DNA follows: TGCGCCAGCAGTCAATCCCTTCACGGGGTTGTCCATGACTACACCTTC. This chain connects TRBV23-1 to TRBJ1-2, with D unresolved. TRBV23-1 carries the ORF label, with uncertain function. The ends were cut back, 0 bases at V and 10 bases at J, with 21 bases in the middle. This CDR3 spans 16 amino acids.

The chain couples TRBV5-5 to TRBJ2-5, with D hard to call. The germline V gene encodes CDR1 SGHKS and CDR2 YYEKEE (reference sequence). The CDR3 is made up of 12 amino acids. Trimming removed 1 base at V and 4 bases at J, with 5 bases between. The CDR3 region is CASSLLRETQYF. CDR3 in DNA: TGTGCCAGCAGCTTGCTGCGAGAGACCCAGTACTTC.

The chain's CDR3 is CASTWAGSYGYTF. The DNA of the CDR3 is TGTGCCAGCACTTGGGCTGGGAGCTATGGCTACACCTTC. The J gene is TRBJ1-2, the V gene TRBV2, with unresolved D. In germline, CDR1 is SNHLY, CDR2 FYNNEI. The V gene lost 7 bases and the J gene lost 4 bases, with 13 bases spanning the gap. This CDR3 spans 13 amino acids.

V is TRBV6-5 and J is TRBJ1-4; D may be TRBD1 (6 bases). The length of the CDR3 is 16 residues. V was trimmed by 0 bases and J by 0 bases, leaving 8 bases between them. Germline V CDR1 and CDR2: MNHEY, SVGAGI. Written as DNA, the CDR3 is TGTGCCAGCAGTTACTCCAGGGGACCAACTAATGAAAAACTGTTTTTT. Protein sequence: CASSYSRGPTNEKLFF.

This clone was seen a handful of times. The DNA for the CDR3 is TGTGCCAGCAGCCAGGGTGGTGGCGCCAATTCACCCCTCCACTTT. It specifies CASSQGGGANSPLHF. The chain couples TRBV11-1 to TRBJ1-6; tentative D call: TRBD1 (5 bases). Germline lookup yields CDR1 SGHAT and CDR2 FQDESV (reference sequence). The ends were cut back, 5 bases at V and 7 bases at J, with 15 bases in the middle. CDR3 length: 15 amino acids.